Listed here are 3 T cell receptor beta chains from one sample, sequenced in a study of T cell responses to AZD1222 COVID-19 vaccine. Produced via immunoSEQ multiplex PCR; TCRdb's table is partial and in-frame only. The sample consists of about 140,000 clones, 70% to 90% of them appearing once. Sequences were derived from peripheral blood, sampled on day 0 of AZD1222 vaccination. These receptors were collected from an adult in good health.

This clone was seen just once. The chain recombines TRBV7-3 with TRBJ1-2; TRBD1 matches at 8 bases. The CDR3 totals 14 residues. CDR1 SGHTA and CDR2 FQGTGA come from the germline V gene. Unmatched junction bases numbered 7, after V lost 5 bases and J lost 5 bases. The CDR3 DNA follows: TGTGCCAGCAGCCGCGGACAGGGTGGATATGGCTACACCTTC. Amino acids: CASSRGQGGYGYTF.

This chain joins TRBV2 and TRBJ1-5; D not certain. There are 14 residues in the CDR3. Germline-derived CDR1 and CDR2 are SNHLY and FYNNEI. The V end lost 3 bases, the J end lost 4 bases, and 10 bases lay between the germline ends. CDR3 nucleotide sequence: TGTGCCAGCAGTGACCGTACTGCAAATCAGCCCCAGCATTTT. As protein: CASSDRTANQPQHF.

The chain joins TRBV6-5 to TRBJ1-5; no reliable D call. V was shortened by 5 bases and J by 4 bases, with 9 bases between the two germline ends. The germline CDR1 and CDR2 sequences are MNHEY and SVGAGI. The CDR3 is made up of 13 amino acids. CDR3 amino acids: CASSPFSNQPQHF. For the CDR3, the DNA is TGTGCCAGCAGTCCCTTTTCGAATCAGCCCCAGCATTTT.